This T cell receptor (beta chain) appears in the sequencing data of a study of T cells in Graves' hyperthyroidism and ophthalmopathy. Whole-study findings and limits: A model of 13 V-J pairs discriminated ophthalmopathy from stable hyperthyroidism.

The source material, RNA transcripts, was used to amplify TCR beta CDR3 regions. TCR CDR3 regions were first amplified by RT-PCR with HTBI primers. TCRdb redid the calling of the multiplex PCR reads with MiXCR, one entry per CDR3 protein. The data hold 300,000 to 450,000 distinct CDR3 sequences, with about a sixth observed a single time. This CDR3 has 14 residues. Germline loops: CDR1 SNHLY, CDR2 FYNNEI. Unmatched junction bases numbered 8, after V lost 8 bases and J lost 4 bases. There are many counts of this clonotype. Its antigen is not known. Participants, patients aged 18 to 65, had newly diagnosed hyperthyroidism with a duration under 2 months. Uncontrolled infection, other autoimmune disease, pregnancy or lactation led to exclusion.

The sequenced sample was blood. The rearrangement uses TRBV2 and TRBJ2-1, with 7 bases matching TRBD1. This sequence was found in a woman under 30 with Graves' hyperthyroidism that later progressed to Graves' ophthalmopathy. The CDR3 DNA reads TGTGCCAGCGTACCGGGACAGCCATACAATGAGCAGTTCTTC. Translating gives CASVPGQPYNEQFF.